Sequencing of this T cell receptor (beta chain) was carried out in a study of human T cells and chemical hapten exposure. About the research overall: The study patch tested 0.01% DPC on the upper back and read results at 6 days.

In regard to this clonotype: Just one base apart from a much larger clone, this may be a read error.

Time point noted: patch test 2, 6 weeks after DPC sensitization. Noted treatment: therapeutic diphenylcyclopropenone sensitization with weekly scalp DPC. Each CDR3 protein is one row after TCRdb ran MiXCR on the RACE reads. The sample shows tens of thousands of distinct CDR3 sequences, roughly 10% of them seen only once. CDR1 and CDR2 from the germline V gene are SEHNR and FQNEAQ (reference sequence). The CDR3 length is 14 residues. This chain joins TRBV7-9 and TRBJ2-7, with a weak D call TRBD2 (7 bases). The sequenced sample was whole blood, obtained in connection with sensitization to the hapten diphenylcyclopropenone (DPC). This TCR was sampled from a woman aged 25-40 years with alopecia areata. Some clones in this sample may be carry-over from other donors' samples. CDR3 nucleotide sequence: TGTGTCAGCAGCCCGGGGGGCAGTGCCTACGAGCAGTACTTC. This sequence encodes CVSSPGGSAYEQYF.